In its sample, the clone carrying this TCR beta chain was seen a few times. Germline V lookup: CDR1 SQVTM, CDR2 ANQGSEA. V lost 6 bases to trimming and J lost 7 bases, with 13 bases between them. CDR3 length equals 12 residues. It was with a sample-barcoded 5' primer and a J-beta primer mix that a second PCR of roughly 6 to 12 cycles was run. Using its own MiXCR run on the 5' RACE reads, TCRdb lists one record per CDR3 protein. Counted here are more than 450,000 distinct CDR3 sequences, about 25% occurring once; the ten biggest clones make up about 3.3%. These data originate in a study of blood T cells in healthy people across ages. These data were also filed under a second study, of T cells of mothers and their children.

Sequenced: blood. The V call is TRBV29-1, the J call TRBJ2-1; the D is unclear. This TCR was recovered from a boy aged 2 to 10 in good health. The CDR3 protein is CSVSYTWNEQFF. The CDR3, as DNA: TGCAGCGTGTCGTACACTTGGAATGAGCAGTTCTTC.